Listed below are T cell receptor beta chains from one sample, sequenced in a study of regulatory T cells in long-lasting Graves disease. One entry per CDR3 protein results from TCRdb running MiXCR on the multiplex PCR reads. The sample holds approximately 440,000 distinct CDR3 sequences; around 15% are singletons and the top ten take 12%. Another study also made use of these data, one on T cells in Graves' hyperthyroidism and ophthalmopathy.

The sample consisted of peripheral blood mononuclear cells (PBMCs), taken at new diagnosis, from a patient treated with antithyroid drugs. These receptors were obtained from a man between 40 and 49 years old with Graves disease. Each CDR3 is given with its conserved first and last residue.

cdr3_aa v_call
CASNRQSNQPQHF TRBV2
CASSPIGGANQPQHF TRBV6-1
CASSLTPWREGLMGEQFF TRBV7-3
CASSPISTANNEQFF TRBV9
CASSRTNNGELFF TRBV9
CSATDRVHSPLHF TRBV20-1
CSAPGTGGETQYF TRBV20-1
CASSIDLGGSYNEQFF TRBV19
CSVDYRDRGPGTEAFF TRBV29-1
CASSLDSRRNTEAFF TRBV5-1
CASKHTLTEAFF TRBV12-3/TRBV12-4
CATSTRQYNEQFF TRBV15
CASSYPTGDGTGELFF TRBV7-8
CASSLDPGFSYNEQFF TRBV5-1
CASSVDEGYYEEQYF TRBV9
CSASQLAGGPHEQYF TRBV20-1
CASSLVGGMAFF TRBV12-3/TRBV12-4
CATSTGPWTEAFF TRBV24-1
CASSRGMYGYTF TRBV28
CSARPTNTGELFF TRBV20-1
CASSGDRGMRGSDTQYF TRBV2
CSVAGASGEAFF TRBV29-1
CATSRGQASSYEQYF TRBV15
CASSSVTGSGELFF TRBV5-1
CASNRLLGQHYEQYF TRBV6-1
CASSEVDSSPLHF TRBV28
CATSENLAGEKVEQFF TRBV24-1
CAWSAGRGETQYF TRBV30
CASREREGEAFF TRBV6-1
CAWARGLAGESTDTQYF TRBV30
CASSLTGPGRACYGYTF TRBV28
CASSQGKSYEQYF TRBV14
CASSSSSPQNTIYF TRBV7-2
CASSAGQGFYEQYF TRBV5-4
CASTKWLGEMNTEAFF TRBV7-9
CASSLKISGLAQDTQYF TRBV12-3/TRBV12-4
CASSPRGTEQFF TRBV18
CASSPNLGAQDTEAFF TRBV18
CASSLASRNGYTF TRBV5-1
CASSRLAGVYNEQFF TRBV7-9